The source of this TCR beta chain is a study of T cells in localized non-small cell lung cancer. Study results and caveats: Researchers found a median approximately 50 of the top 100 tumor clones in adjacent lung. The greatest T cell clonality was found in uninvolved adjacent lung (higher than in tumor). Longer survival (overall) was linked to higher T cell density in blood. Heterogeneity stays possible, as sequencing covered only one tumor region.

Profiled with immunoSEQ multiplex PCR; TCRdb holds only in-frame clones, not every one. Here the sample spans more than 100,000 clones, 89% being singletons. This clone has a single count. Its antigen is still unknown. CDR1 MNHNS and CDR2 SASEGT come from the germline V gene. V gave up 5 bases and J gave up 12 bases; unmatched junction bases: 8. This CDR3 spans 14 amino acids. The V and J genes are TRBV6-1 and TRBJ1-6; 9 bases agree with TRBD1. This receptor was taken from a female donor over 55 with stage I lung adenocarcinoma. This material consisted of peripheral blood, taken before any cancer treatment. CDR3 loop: CASSSGTGMGPLHF. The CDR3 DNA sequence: TGTGCCAGCAGTTCTGGGACAGGGATGGGACCCCTCCACTTT.